What follows are 18 T cell receptor beta chains derived from one specimen sequenced in a study of blood T cell repertoires in COVID-19. Sequencing used immunoSEQ multiplex PCR; TCRdb keeps in-frame clones, though not all of them. The repertoire includes just over 95,000 clones, 90% of them detected once, and 1.7% sits in the top ten. The sample was peripheral blood. Every receptor here comes from a man in his sixties with acute or convalescent COVID-19.

This rearrangement joins TRBV29-1 to TRBJ1-4; weak D call: TRBD1 (6 bases). From germline, CDR1 is SQVTM and CDR2 ANQGSEA. V lost 6 bases to trimming and J lost 5 bases, with 10 bases between them. The CDR3 runs 12 residues. CDR3 sequence: CSVRGRNEKLFF. The CDR3 bases are TGCAGCGTCAGGGGACGGAATGAAAAACTGTTTTTT.

The chain employs TRBV5-4 and TRBJ2-5, with 11 positions matching TRBD2. Germline-derived CDR1 and CDR2 are SGHNT and YYREEE (reference sequence). The CDR3 is made up of 16 amino acids. Trimming removed 2 bases from V and 0 bases from J; junction bases left unmatched: 3. The CDR3 here is CASSLRTSGYQETQYF. The DNA of the CDR3 is TGTGCCAGCAGCTTAAGGACTAGCGGGTACCAAGAGACCCAGTACTTC.

A single count supports this clone. J is TRBJ2-5 and V is TRBV5-1, with D possibly matching TRBD2 (6 bases). Germline V lookup: CDR1 SGHRS, CDR2 YFSETQ. Trimming pared 1 base from V and 5 bases from J, leaving 9 bases between. The CDR3 is 13 amino acids. The CDR3 region is CASSLTSHETQYF. The CDR3 DNA reads TGCGCCAGCAGCTTGACTAGCCACGAGACCCAGTACTTC.

CDR3 protein: CASTMDSRHGYTF. The CDR3 nucleotides read TGTGCCAGCACCATGGACAGTCGACATGGCTACACCTTC. The J gene is TRBJ1-2, the V gene TRBV7-8, with D perhaps matching TRBD1 (6 bases). The CDR3 consists of 13 residues. CDR1 is SGHVS and CDR2 is FQNEAQ in the germline V gene. V was pared by 7 bases and J by 6 bases, with 15 bases between. Complete variable domain (other parts from reference TRBV7-8 and TRBJ1-2): GAGVSQSPRYKVAKRGQDVALRCDPISGHVSLFWYQQALGQGPEFLTYFQNEAQLDKSGLPSDRFFAERPEGSVSTLKIQRTQQEDSAVYLCASTMDSRHGYTFGSGTRLTVV.

The chain combines TRBV2 with TRBJ1-2, with D hard to call. Between the trimmed V and J ends, which lost 6 bases and 1 base, there was a span of 9 bases. Looked up from germline, CDR1 is SNHLY and CDR2 is FYNNEI. CDR3 size: 13 residues. The CDR3 region has the DNA TGTGCCAGCAGCCCCGACATTAACTATGGCTACACCTTC. The encoded protein is CASSPDINYGYTF.

The rearrangement joins TRBV15 to TRBJ1-2; 9 bases are a match to TRBD1. Trimming at V came to 1 base and at J to 4 bases, leaving 4 bases not matched to a gene. In germline, CDR1 is LNHNV, CDR2 YYDKDF (reference sequence). CDR3 length equals 15 residues. Here the CDR3 DNA reads TGTGCCACCAGCAGAGCCGGACAGGGGAGCTATGGCTACACCTTC. The encoded protein is CATSRAGQGSYGYTF.

The V and J genes are TRBV5-1 and TRBJ1-2; the match to TRBD1 covers 8 bases. Looked up from germline, CDR1 is SGHRS and CDR2 is YFSETQ. The CDR3 has 15 residues. The ends lost 4 bases at V and 3 bases at J; junction bases unmatched: 8. The CDR3 DNA is TGCGCCAGCAGCCCCGCCGACAGGGGACACTATGGCTACACCTTC. Translation: CASSPADRGHYGYTF.

J is TRBJ2-5 and V is TRBV3-1 (or the pseudogene TRBV3-2); tentative D call: TRBD2 (6 bases). This CDR3 is 13 amino acids long. Trimming left V 3 bases short and J 1 base short, with 6 bases between. Germline lookup yields CDR1 LGHDT and CDR2 YNNKEL (reference sequence). CDR3 sequence: CASSQGLQETQYF. The CDR3 DNA sequence: TGTGCCAGCAGCCAGGGACTCCAAGAGACCCAGTACTTC.

The chain's CDR3 is CAWRLAANTGELFF. In DNA form, the CDR3 reads TGTGCCTGGAGACTAGCCGCCAACACCGGGGAGCTGTTTTTT. The V call is TRBV30, the J call TRBJ2-2, with D perhaps TRBD2 (6 bases). The CDR3 covers 14 residues. In germline, CDR1 is GTSNPN, CDR2 SVGIG (reference sequence). Trimming pared 3 bases from V and 2 bases from J, leaving 10 bases between.

The gene calls are TRBV21-1 and TRBJ1-2; the D call of TRBD1 is as the table states it, not checked on the DNA. TRBV21-1 is described as a pseudogene. This CDR3 spans 14 amino acids. The CDR3 protein is CASSPGDSKYGYTF. Written as DNA, the CDR3 is TGTGCCAGCAGCCCTGGGGACAGCAAATATGGCTACACCTTC.

The CDR3 DNA follows: TGCAGCGTTGAAATCGGGAGTAACTATGGCTACACCTTC. The encoded protein is CSVEIGSNYGYTF. This chain uses TRBV29-1 with TRBJ1-2, with unresolved D. The CDR3 runs to 13 residues. V lost 2 bases, J lost 1 base, and 8 bases lay in between. Germline CDR1 SQVTM, CDR2 ANQGSEA.

This clone occurred once. This chain's CDR3 is CASSTPTGFLMNTEAFF. The DNA of the CDR3 is TGTGCCAGCAGCACGCCGACAGGGTTCCTGATGAACACTGAAGCTTTCTTT. The chain has TRBV11-2 and TRBJ1-1; 7 nucleotides match TRBD1. Germline CDR1 is SGHAT and CDR2 is FQNNGV. The V and J ends lost 5 bases and 0 bases, in that order; junction bases with no gene match: 12. This CDR3 region has 17 residues.

The chain uses TRBV2 and TRBJ1-2, with TRBD1 identical over 7 bases. CDR3 length: 14 residues. V dropped 4 bases and J dropped 10; count of bases not matched to a gene: 12. CDR1 and CDR2 from the germline V gene are SNHLY and FYNNEI. The CDR3 nucleotides are TGTGCCAGCAGTGTGATCGGGACAGAGTTCGACTACACCTTC. Translated, it gives CASSVIGTEFDYTF.

The chain is built from TRBV5-1 and TRBJ2-2; perhaps TRBD1 as D (6 bases). Trimming removed 4 bases at V and 5 bases at J, with 12 bases between. Germline values: CDR1 SGHRS, CDR2 YFSETQ. The CDR3 spans 14 residues. The CDR3 protein is CASSPGTQTGELFF. The CDR3 coding sequence is TGCGCCAGCAGCCCCGGGACACAGACCGGGGAGCTGTTTTTT. The full variable domain, completed using reference TRBV5-1 and TRBJ2-2, is KAGVTQTPRYLIKTRGQQVTLSCSPISGHRSVSWYQQTPGQGLQFLFEYFSETQRNKGNFPGRFSGRQFSNSRSEMNVSTLELGDSALYLCASSPGTQTGELFFGEGSRLTVL.

The V gene is TRBV6-5, the J gene TRBJ1-2; 7 bases map to TRBD1. Germline lookup yields CDR1 MNHEY and CDR2 SVGAGI. The ends lost 6 bases at V and 4 bases at J; junction bases unmatched: 5. The CDR3 is 13 residues long. The CDR3: CASRPGTVYGYTF. The CDR3 DNA follows: TGTGCCAGCAGACCCGGGACAGTCTATGGCTACACCTTC.

V is TRBV6-4 and J is TRBJ1-1; TRBD1 agrees at 11 bases. This CDR3 spans 16 amino acids. With 4 bases clipped from V and 10 bases from J, the junction kept 14 bases outside the gene matches. Germline V gene sequence: CDR1 MRHNA, CDR2 SNTAGT. This CDR3 reads CASSVSGQGASERAFF. The CDR3 region has the DNA TGTGCCAGCAGTGTCTCCGGACAGGGGGCGAGTGAACGAGCTTTCTTT.

The CDR3, as DNA: TGTGCCAGTAGTATAGATCAGTGGACAGGGGGTTCCAACTATGGCTACACCTTC. Encoded protein: CASSIDQWTGGSNYGYTF. The chain links TRBV19 to TRBJ1-2; 10 positions agree with TRBD1. V shed 0 bases and J 2 bases; nucleotides not matched to a gene: 9. Per the germline V gene, CDR1 is LNHDA and CDR2 is SQIVND (reference sequence). The CDR3 has 18 residues. The full variable domain, rest sourced from reference TRBV19 and TRBJ1-2, is DGGITQSPKYLFRKEGQNVTLSCEQNLNHDAMYWYRQDPGQGLRLIYYSQIVNDFQKGDIAEGYSVSREKKESFPLTVTSAQKNPTAFYLCASSIDQWTGGSNYGYTFGSGTRLTVV.

The chain recombines TRBV25-1 with TRBJ1-2; TRBD1 is a possible D gene (5 bases). In germline, CDR1 is MGHDK, CDR2 SYGVNS. Trimming left V 2 bases short and J 4 bases short, with 8 bases between. The CDR3 is 13 amino acids. The CDR3 protein is CASSERDFYGYTF. CDR3 sequence (DNA): TGTGCCAGCAGTGAACGGGACTTCTATGGCTACACCTTC.